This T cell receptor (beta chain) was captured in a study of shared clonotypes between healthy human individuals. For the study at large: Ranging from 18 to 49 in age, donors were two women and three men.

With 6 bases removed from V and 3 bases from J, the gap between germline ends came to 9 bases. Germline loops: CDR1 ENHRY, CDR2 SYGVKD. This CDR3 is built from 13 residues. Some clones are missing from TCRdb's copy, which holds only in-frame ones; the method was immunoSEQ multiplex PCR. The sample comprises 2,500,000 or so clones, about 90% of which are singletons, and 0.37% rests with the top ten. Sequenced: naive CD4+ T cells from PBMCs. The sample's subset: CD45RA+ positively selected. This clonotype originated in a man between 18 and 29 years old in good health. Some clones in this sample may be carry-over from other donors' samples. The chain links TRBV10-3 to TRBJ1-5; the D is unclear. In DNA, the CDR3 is TGTGCCATCAGGCAGGTTGACAATCAGCCCCAGCATTTT. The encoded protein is CAIRQVDNQPQHF.